A selection of T cell receptor beta chains follows, all from one sample in a study of human T cells and chemical hapten exposure. TCRdb reprocessed the RACE reads with MiXCR, giving one entry per CDR3 protein. Here the sample spans 80,000 to 100,000 distinct CDR3 sequences, approximately 11% being singletons. The sequences come from whole blood, collected in connection with sensitization to the hapten diphenylcyclopropenone (DPC). The receptors shown here come from a woman younger than 45 with alopecia areata. Some clones in this sample may be carry-over from other donors' samples. Both conserved end residues are part of each CDR3. A D gene is named only where the DNA matches it firmly. Clone size, where shown, is once, few, many, or a class for clones that have expanded.

clone_size	v_call	d_call	j_call	cdr3_length	cdr3_nt	cdr3_aa
.	TRBV6-5	.	TRBJ1-1	13	TGTGCCAGCCAGCGCTGGGTGAACACTGAAGCTTTCTTT	CASQRWVNTEAFF
few	TRBV7-9	.	TRBJ2-6	19	TGTGCCAGCAGCTTACCATTCGGGACACCCAGATCTGGGGCCAACGTCCTGACTTTC	CASSLPFGTPRSGANVLTF
few	TRBV12-3/TRBV12-4	.	TRBJ1-1	12	TGTGCCAGCAGTTGGGCCCCGAAAGAAGCTTTCTTT	CASSWAPKEAFF
.	TRBV3-1	.	TRBJ1-1	15	TGTGCCAGCAGCCAAGGTGCCAGGGTAGGCACTGAAGCTTTCTTT	CASSQGARVGTEAFF
many	TRBV3-1	TRBD2	TRBJ2-1	15	TGTGCCAGCAGCCAAGCGGGAGGGTCCTACAATGAGCAGTTCTTC	CASSQAGGSYNEQFF
.	TRBV20-1	.	TRBJ2-1	15	TGCAGTGCTCAGACCGGGCCCGATGCCTACAATGAGCAGTTCTTC	CSAQTGPDAYNEQFF
.	TRBV3-1	.	TRBJ2-1	12	TGTGCCAGCAGCCCCCGTAGAGATGAGCAGTTCTTC	CASSPRRDEQFF
.	TRBV10-3	.	TRBJ1-5	13	TGTGCCACGGCAAAACAGGGCGATCAGCCCCAGCATTTT	CATAKQGDQPQHF
many	TRBV7-6	.	TRBJ2-2	14	TGTGCCAGCAGCTTGGGGTCAAATACCGGGGAGCTGTTTTTT	CASSLGSNTGELFF
many	TRBV27	.	TRBJ1-6	15	TGTGCCAGCAGTTTATCACAGAGCTCATACTCACCCCTCCACTTT	CASSLSQSSYSPLHF
few	TRBV30	TRBD1	TRBJ1-1	13	TGTGCCTGGGGGGACAGTTTGAACACTGAAGCTTTCTTT	CAWGDSLNTEAFF
.	TRBV12-3/TRBV12-4	.	TRBJ2-4	13	TGTGCCAGCAGTTTGCCGGGCGGGGACATTCAGTACTTC	CASSLPGGDIQYF
many	TRBV30	.	TRBJ2-4	14	TGTGCCTGGAGTGTACATGGGGGCGGGAACATTCAGTACTTC	CAWSVHGGGNIQYF
.	TRBV6-2/TRBV6-3	.	TRBJ1-1	12	TGTGCCAGCAGTCCCCGGGATCGTGAAGCTTTCTTT	CASSPRDREAFF
few	TRBV7-9	.	TRBJ2-2	13	TGTGCCAGCAGCCGACAGGACACCGGGGAGCTGTTTTTT	CASSRQDTGELFF
many	TRBV7-2	TRBD1	TRBJ2-2	15	TGTGCCAGCAGCCGGGACAGGAGCCCGACCGGGGAGCTGTTTTTT	CASSRDRSPTGELFF
few	TRBV4-1	.	TRBJ1-1	17	TGCGCCAGCAGCCAAGTCGTCACAGCCCTGAAGAACACTGAAGCTTTCTTT	CASSQVVTALKNTEAFF
.	TRBV7-6	TRBD1	TRBJ2-5	15	TGTGCCAGCAGCTTAGGAGGGACAGCGACGGAGACCCAGTACTTC	CASSLGGTATETQYF
few	TRBV5-1	.	TRBJ1-1	13	TGCGCCAGCAGCTTGTTGTCCGACACTGAAGCTTTCTTT	CASSLLSDTEAFF
many	TRBV21-1	.	TRBJ2-1	14	TGTGCCAGCAGCAAAGAGCCTCAGGTCAATGAGCAGTTCTTC	CASSKEPQVNEQFF
.	TRBV10-3	.	TRBJ2-7	13	TGTGCCATCAGTGAGGGGAGTTCCTACGAGCAGTACTTC	CAISEGSSYEQYF
few	TRBV2	.	TRBJ1-1	18	TGTGCCAGCAGTGAGCGGGGGTACTCGAAAGGCGCTAACACTGAAGCTTTCTTT	CASSERGYSKGANTEAFF
many	TRBV20-1	TRBD1	TRBJ1-6	17	TGCAGTGCCCAGGACAGGGGTCTATTCTCCTATAATTCACCCCTCCACTTT	CSAQDRGLFSYNSPLHF
few	TRBV28	TRBD1	TRBJ1-2	12	TGTGCCGTTTCCAGGGGGCTTGTTGGCTACACCTTC	CAVSRGLVGYTF
many	TRBV7-2	.	TRBJ2-1	15	TGTGCCAGCAGCCAACTATCGAGCCCGTACAATGAGCAGTTCTTC	CASSQLSSPYNEQFF
many	TRBV23-1	.	TRBJ2-3	12	TGCGCCAGCAGAAGACACACAGATACGCAGTATTTT	CASRRHTDTQYF
many	TRBV4-1	.	TRBJ2-3	14	TGCGCCAGCAGCCAAGAGACGCTAAGAGATACGCAGTATTTT	CASSQETLRDTQYF
.	TRBV4-2	.	TRBJ2-3	13	TGTGCCAGCAGACGGGACCAGGGAGATACGCAGTATTTT	CASRRDQGDTQYF
many	TRBV9	.	TRBJ2-1	12	TGTGCCAGCAGCGTAGATAGCTATGAGCAGTTCTTC	CASSVDSYEQFF
.	TRBV7-6	TRBD1	TRBJ2-3	17	TGTGCCAGCAGCCAAACACCCGGGGACAGACGCACAGATACGCAGTATTTT	CASSQTPGDRRTDTQYF
many	TRBV6-5	.	TRBJ1-1	12	TGTGCCAGCAGCACTCCGTGGACTGAAGCTTTCTTT	CASSTPWTEAFF
many	TRBV11-2	TRBD1	TRBJ2-1	15	TGTGCCAGCAGCTTCGAGGGGGCGCGGTACAATGAGCAGTTCTTC	CASSFEGARYNEQFF
many	TRBV6-2/TRBV6-3	.	TRBJ2-1	16	TGTGCCAGCAGGCACTACAGGGCACTAAACTACAATGAGCAGTTCTTC	CASRHYRALNYNEQFF
few	TRBV9	TRBD1	TRBJ1-5	13	TGTGCCAGCAACGTCGACAGGGATCAGCCCCAGCATTTT	CASNVDRDQPQHF
few	TRBV6-2/TRBV6-3	TRBD2	TRBJ2-7	15	TGTGCCAGCAGTTCCCCGCGGGGGGTCCCCTACGAGCAGTACTTC	CASSSPRGVPYEQYF
many	TRBV19	.	TRBJ1-5	17	TGTGCCAGTAGTCCCCCAGGGCTAACAACTAGCAATCAGCCCCAGCATTTT	CASSPPGLTTSNQPQHF
once	TRBV28	.	TRBJ1-2	13	TGTGCCACCACAGGCCAGGCCCTATATGGCTACACCTTC	CATTGQALYGYTF
few	TRBV29-1	TRBD2	TRBJ2-3	14	TGCAGCGTCGCCCGGACTAGCGGCTCAGATACGCAGTATTTT	CSVARTSGSDTQYF
many	TRBV7-3	.	TRBJ2-5	13	TGTGCCAGCAGCTTATCGGCCGGGGAGACCCAGTACTTC	CASSLSAGETQYF
many	TRBV29-1	.	TRBJ2-5	12	TGCAGCGTTGGAGAGCCTGAGGAGACCCAGTACTTC	CSVGEPEETQYF
many	TRBV12-3/TRBV12-4	.	TRBJ1-5	14	TGTGCCAGCAGTTCGAACGGGCCCAATCAGCCCCAGCATTTT	CASSSNGPNQPQHF
many	TRBV20-1	.	TRBJ2-3	17	TGCAGTGCTAGCATGGGAGGTTATGCGAATGGTGGAGATACGCAGTATTTT	CSASMGGYANGGDTQYF
few	TRBV28	.	TRBJ2-7	12	TGTGCCACCCAGGGGATTCCCTACGAGCAGTACTTC	CATQGIPYEQYF
many	TRBV7-9	TRBD2	TRBJ2-5	18	TGTGCCAGCAGCCAACCGGGACTAGCGGGAGGGTTCCAAGAGACCCAGTACTTC	CASSQPGLAGGFQETQYF
few	TRBV7-9	.	TRBJ1-1	12	TGTGCCAGCAGCTTAAAGGGGACAGAAGCTTTCTTT	CASSLKGTEAFF
few	TRBV21-1	.	TRBJ2-2	18	TGTGCCAGCAGCGGCCAAGAAACAGGGGGATCTCTCACCGGGGAGCTGTTTTTT	CASSGQETGGSLTGELFF
few	TRBV27	.	TRBJ2-1	11	TGTGCTACTAGTCGAACCAATGAGCAGTTCTTC	CATSRTNEQFF
.	TRBV29-1	.	TRBJ2-5	13	TGCAGCGTTGAAGAAGGGTATGGGGAGACCCAGTACTTC	CSVEEGYGETQYF
.	TRBV5-5	.	TRBJ2-3	15	TGTGCCAGCAGCTTGGGGGGCGCGCTGACAGATACGCAGTATTTT	CASSLGGALTDTQYF